The rows below give T cell receptor beta chains drawn from one sample of a study of blood T cell repertoires in COVID-19. Assay used: immunoSEQ multiplex PCR; TCRdb lists only in-frame clones, some missing. There are fewer than 80,000 clones in the sample; roughly 92% occur only once, and 5.5% to 6.5% lies in the top ten. The specimen was peripheral blood. The receptors were sampled from a human donor in a cohort sampled during active COVID-19. CDR3s include the opening cysteine and the closing phenylalanine or tryptophan. The D gene is left open where the match is weak. The size of a clone is reported for some rows only, either as once, few or many, or as a class for expanded clones.

TRBJ2-3	TRBD2	NA	TRBV7-2	CASSLRRSSGGGDTQYF	TGTGCCAGCAGCCTCCGCCGGAGTAGCGGGGGGGGAGATACGCAGTATTTT
TRBJ2-1	TRBD1	NA	TRBV29-1	CSVNTGGEQFF	TGCAGCGTCAATACAGGGGGTGAGCAGTTCTTC
TRBJ2-4	NA	NA	TRBV9	CASSVGRNPKNIQYF	TGTGCCAGCAGCGTAGGCAGGAATCCTAAAAACATTCAGTACTTC
TRBJ2-1	TRBD2	NA	TRBV4-1	CASSLRLAGEYNEQFF	TGCGCCAGCAGCCTACGACTAGCGGGGGAATACAATGAGCAGTTCTTC
TRBJ1-1	NA	NA	TRBV6-5	CASRGQLNTEAFF	TGTGCCAGCAGGGGACAACTGAACACTGAAGCTTTCTTT
TRBJ2-5	NA	NA	TRBV3-1/TRBV3-2	CASSPRGGRETQYF	TGTGCCAGCAGCCCCCGGGGTGGCAGGGAGACCCAGTACTTC
TRBJ2-3	NA	once	TRBV30	CASRLYGDTQYF	TGTGCCTCGCGCTTATACGGAGATACGCAGTATTTT
TRBJ2-7	TRBD1	NA	TRBV5-8	CASSLARTGSEQYF	TGTGCCAGCAGCTTGGCCCGGACAGGGAGCGAGCAGTACTTC
TRBJ1-5	NA	NA	TRBV7-2	CASSPQWNQPQHF	TGTGCCAGCAGCCCGCAGTGGAATCAGCCCCAGCATTTT
TRBJ2-1	TRBD1	NA	TRBV7-3	CASSFHRGDEQFF	TGTGCCAGCAGCTTTCACAGGGGAGATGAGCAGTTCTTC
TRBJ1-1	TRBD1	NA	TRBV12-3/TRBV12-4	CASSLTGMGEAFF	TGTGCCAGCAGTTTGACAGGGATGGGTGAAGCTTTCTTT
TRBJ2-1	NA	NA	TRBV11-2	CASSLSLQNNEQFF	TGTGCCAGCAGCTTAAGTCTTCAGAACAATGAGCAGTTCTTC
TRBJ1-1	NA	NA	TRBV6-6	CASNYGGTEAFF	TGTGCCAGCAATTACGGAGGGACTGAAGCTTTCTTT
TRBJ1-1	TRBD1	NA	TRBV9	CASSTGTGTTEAFF	TGTGCCAGCAGTACCGGGACAGGAACCACTGAAGCTTTCTTT
TRBJ1-3	NA	NA	TRBV27	CASSSRQGISGNTIYF	TGTGCCAGCAGTTCTCGTCAGGGAATCTCTGGAAACACCATATATTTT
TRBJ1-5	NA	NA	TRBV18	CASSPEQGSFQPQHF	TGTGCCAGCTCACCAGAACAGGGCAGCTTTCAGCCCCAGCATTTT
TRBJ2-7	TRBD1	NA	TRBV18	CASSLGQGAAEQYF	TGTGCCAGCTCACTAGGACAGGGGGCGGCCGAGCAGTACTTC
TRBJ1-1	TRBD1	once	TRBV5-1	CASSLEPGGSNTEAFF	TGCGCCAGCAGCTTGGAGCCAGGGGGCTCGAACACTGAAGCTTTCTTT
TRBJ1-1	NA	NA	TRBV28	CASTKEGNTEAFF	TGTGCCAGCACCAAGGAGGGGAACACTGAAGCTTTCTTT
TRBJ2-1	NA	NA	TRBV2	CASSGFNEQFF	TGTGCCAGCAGCGGGTTTAATGAGCAGTTCTTC
TRBJ2-3	NA	NA	TRBV18	CASSPSPTASTDTQYF	TGTGCCAGCTCACCATCCCCGACAGCTAGCACAGATACGCAGTATTTT
TRBJ2-7	NA	NA	TRBV7-8	CASSLVARRYEQYF	TGTGCCAGCAGCTTAGTAGCGCGTCGCTACGAGCAGTACTTC
TRBJ2-5	NA	NA	TRBV6-6	CASSTDRSGETQYF	TGTGCCAGCAGTACCGACAGGTCCGGGGAGACCCAGTACTTC
TRBJ1-4	NA	NA	TRBV14	CASSQITGTREEKLFF	TGTGCCAGCAGCCAGATAACGGGGACACGAGAAGAAAAACTGTTTTTT
TRBJ2-5	TRBD1	NA	TRBV10-3	CAISGDRVQTQYF	TGTGCCATCAGTGGGGACAGGGTTCAGACCCAGTACTTC
TRBJ1-5	NA	NA	TRBV7-2	CASSLEGGGNQPQHF	TGTGCCAGCAGCTTGGAGGGTGGGGGCAATCAGCCCCAGCATTTT
TRBJ2-5	NA	NA	TRBV20-1	CSARARETQYF	TGCAGTGCTAGAGCGAGGGAGACCCAGTACTTC